The rows below give T cell receptor beta chains drawn from one sample of a study of glioma-infiltrating T cells after dendritic cell vaccination. The method was immunoSEQ multiplex PCR; TCRdb's version includes in-frame clones alone and lacks a portion of them. The sample holds 45,000 to 55,000 clones, about 85% seen once. Sequencing used blood, obtained before dendritic cell vaccination. The receptors originated from a human donor with glioblastoma. Both conserved end residues are part of each CDR3. The order of the fields is D gene, V gene, J gene, clone size, CDR3 length, CDR3 DNA, CDR3 protein. A D gene is named only where the DNA matches it firmly. Size is stated for part of the rows, as once, few or many counts, or as a class when the clone is expanded.

D: .; V: TRBV7-3; J: TRBJ1-1; size: once; length: 14; DNA: TGTGCCAGCAGCGTACTCCAGGGGCGCACTGAAGCTTTCTTT; CDR3: CASSVLQGRTEAFF
D: .; V: TRBV27; J: TRBJ2-5; size: .; length: 14; DNA: TGTGCCAGCAGTTTATTGGGGGCACGTCAGACCCAGTACTTC; CDR3: CASSLLGARQTQYF
D: .; V: TRBV6-1; J: TRBJ2-7; size: .; length: 13; DNA: TGTGCCAGCAGTAGGGCAGGGTCCTACGAGCAGTACTTC; CDR3: CASSRAGSYEQYF
D: TRBD1; V: TRBV6-5; J: TRBJ2-1; size: .; length: 13; DNA: TGTGCCAGCAGACAGGGGGCCCCGTCTGAGCAGTTCTTC; CDR3: CASRQGAPSEQFF
D: .; V: TRBV18; J: TRBJ2-7; size: .; length: 14; DNA: TGTGCCAGCTCACCACCGGGCCCCGCTTACGAGCAGTACTTC; CDR3: CASSPPGPAYEQYF
D: TRBD1; V: TRBV6-5; J: TRBJ1-2; size: .; length: 12; DNA: TGTGCCTCGACAGGGGAAAACTATGGCTACACCTTC; CDR3: CASTGENYGYTF
D: .; V: TRBV6-5; J: TRBJ1-1; size: .; length: 13; DNA: TGTGCCAGCAGTCGGAGGGGAAGCACTGAAGCTTTCTTT; CDR3: CASSRRGSTEAFF
D: TRBD1; V: TRBV30; J: TRBJ2-3; size: .; length: 15; DNA: TGTGCCTGGAGTAACCCGGACAGGGGCACAGATACGCAGTATTTT; CDR3: CAWSNPDRGTDTQYF
D: TRBD2; V: TRBV9; J: TRBJ2-4; size: .; length: 15; DNA: TGTGCCAGCAGCGGAGGGACTAGCGGGAGAAACATTCAGTACTTC; CDR3: CASSGGTSGRNIQYF
D: TRBD1; V: TRBV4-2; J: TRBJ2-5; size: .; length: 15; DNA: TGTGCCAGCAGCCAAGTAGGGACAGGGATAGAGACCCAGTACTTC; CDR3: CASSQVGTGIETQYF
D: TRBD2; V: TRBV6-4; J: TRBJ2-3; size: .; length: 15; DNA: TGTGCCAGCAGTGTGGGAGCGGGAGGCCGAGATACGCAGTATTTT; CDR3: CASSVGAGGRDTQYF
D: .; V: TRBV30; J: TRBJ1-5; size: .; length: 14; DNA: TGTGCCTGGAGTAAAGACAGTAGCAATCAGCCCCAGCATTTT; CDR3: CAWSKDSSNQPQHF
D: TRBD1; V: TRBV5-6; J: TRBJ1-5; size: .; length: 15; DNA: TGTGCCAGCACCAAGACAGGGGGAGGCAATCAGCCCCAGCATTTT; CDR3: CASTKTGGGNQPQHF
D: TRBD2; V: TRBV7-3; J: TRBJ2-1; size: .; length: 17; DNA: TGTGCCAGCAGCCTGGGGTTAGGACTAGCGGCACACAATGAGCAGTTCTTC; CDR3: CASSLGLGLAAHNEQFF
D: .; V: TRBV15; J: TRBJ2-2; size: few; length: 19; DNA: TGTGCCACCAGCACCCGCAGGGCGGGGTTGGACTCGAACACCGGGGAGCTGTTTTTT; CDR3: CATSTRRAGLDSNTGELFF
D: .; V: TRBV10-3; J: TRBJ1-1; size: .; length: 14; DNA: TGTGCCATCAGCCCGACGTCTCCAGGCACTGAAGCTTTCTTT; CDR3: CAISPTSPGTEAFF
D: .; V: TRBV4-2; J: TRBJ2-5; size: .; length: 14; DNA: TGTGCCAGCAGCCAAGGGACAGAACAAGAGACCCAGTACTTC; CDR3: CASSQGTEQETQYF
D: TRBD1; V: TRBV7-2; J: TRBJ1-2; size: .; length: 15; DNA: TGTGCCAGCAGCCAAAGACAGGGCGGGCTCTATGGCTACACCTTC; CDR3: CASSQRQGGLYGYTF
D: .; V: TRBV30; J: TRBJ1-4; size: .; length: 14; DNA: TGTGCCTGGAGTGCCAGGGGCTGGGGAGAGAAACTGTTTTTT; CDR3: CAWSARGWGEKLFF
D: TRBD1; V: TRBV2; J: TRBJ2-7; size: .; length: 15; DNA: TGTGCCAGCAGTGAAAGACAGGGGACCTTCCACGAGCAGTACTTC; CDR3: CASSERQGTFHEQYF
D: TRBD2; V: TRBV7-3; J: TRBJ2-1; size: once; length: 17; DNA: TGTGCCAGCAGCTTAGGGGTGGGACTAGTTTCCTACAATGAGCAGTTCTTC; CDR3: CASSLGVGLVSYNEQFF
D: TRBD2; V: TRBV7-2; J: TRBJ2-5; size: .; length: 16; DNA: TGTGCCAGCAGCAGCGACGGTACTAGCGGGGTCGGGGAGCAGTACTTC; CDR3: CASSSDGTSGVGEQYF
D: TRBD2; V: TRBV19; J: TRBJ2-7; size: few; length: 15; DNA: TGTGCCAGTAGTACTAGCGGGATCGGCAGGGGGGAGCAGTACTTC; CDR3: CASSTSGIGRGEQYF
D: TRBD2; V: TRBV6-5; J: TRBJ2-7; size: .; length: 12; DNA: TGTGCCAGCTCCTCGGGGGGGGGCGAGCAGTACTTC; CDR3: CASSSGGGEQYF
D: TRBD2; V: TRBV14; J: TRBJ2-6; size: .; length: 21; DNA: TGTGCCAGCAGCCAAGATCCCCCAGGACTAGCGGTCGTCTCTGGGGCCAACGTCCTGACTTTC; CDR3: CASSQDPPGLAVVSGANVLTF
D: TRBD2; V: TRBV5-5; J: TRBJ2-5; size: .; length: 16; DNA: TGTGCCAGCAGCTTGGGGGGAGGGAGTGGTCAAGAGACCCAGTACTTC; CDR3: CASSLGGGSGQETQYF
D: TRBD2; V: TRBV27; J: TRBJ2-1; size: .; length: 18; DNA: TGTGCCAGCAGTTTCCTGGTAGCGGGGGTGCGCTCCTACAATGAGCAGTTCTTC; CDR3: CASSFLVAGVRSYNEQFF
D: .; V: TRBV27; J: TRBJ2-7; size: .; length: 14; DNA: TGTGCCAGCAGTTTATCGTGGCTTTCCTACGAGCAGTACTTC; CDR3: CASSLSWLSYEQYF